Following are 8 T cell receptor beta chains from one sample sequenced in a study of T-cell memory formation after mild COVID-19. TCRdb passed the 5' RACE reads through MiXCR, listing each CDR3 protein once. The sample contains over 500,000 distinct CDR3 sequences, about 18% of which appear only once. Input material: PBMCs or a T cell subset sorted from them (not recorded which). These receptors all come from an adult woman who had mild COVID-19 (a few samples of this study predate the infection). Cell type and time point are not known.

This clonotype was seen a few times. The chain combines TRBV10-3 with TRBJ2-5; no clear D gene. The V gene's germline CDR1 is ENHRY and CDR2 SYGVKD. The CDR3 contains 12 residues. V lost 8 bases and J lost 2, with 9 bases in between. CDR3 in amino acids: CAIGQIQETQYF. In DNA form, the CDR3 reads TGTGCCATCGGGCAGATTCAAGAGACCCAGTACTTC.

Here the CDR3 reads CASSLSIAGGPSEQFF. Here the CDR3 DNA reads TGTGCCAGCAGTTTATCCATAGCGGGAGGGCCGAGTGAGCAGTTCTTC. The chain couples TRBV12-3 or TRBV12-4 to TRBJ2-1; 11 bases fit TRBD2. CDR3 length: 16 residues. V lost 2 bases and J lost 9; bases outside the gene matches: 9.

This chain joins TRBV11-1 and TRBJ2-7, with unresolved D. Looked up from germline, CDR1 is SGHAT and CDR2 is FQDESV (reference sequence). This CDR3 has 15 amino acids. Trimming left V 5 bases short and J 3 bases short, with 17 bases between. The CDR3 DNA sequence: TGTGCCAGCAGCCCCTCCTCCTTCGGGTACTACGAGCAGTACTTC. As protein: CASSPSSFGYYEQYF.

The V and J genes are TRBV20-1 and TRBJ2-7, with D perhaps matching TRBD1 (6 bases). There are 15 residues in the CDR3. The germline V gene encodes CDR1 DFQATT and CDR2 SNEGSKA (reference sequence). Trimming pared 5 bases from V and 4 bases from J, leaving 21 bases between. CDR3 DNA sequence: TGCAGTGCTTCTCTCCGACAGGACGGGGTTTACGAGCAGTACTTC. Residues: CSASLRQDGVYEQYF.

This clonotype was observed a few times. The chain is built from TRBV29-1 and TRBJ1-5; D call uncertain. V shed 6 bases and J shed 0 bases, with 15 bases lying between them. Germline values: CDR1 SQVTM, CDR2 ANQGSEA. CDR3 length equals 15 residues. CDR3 sequence: CSVATSADSNQPQHF. The CDR3 bases are TGCAGCGTCGCCACCTCGGCGGATAGCAATCAGCCCCAGCATTTT. The full variable domain, with the rest looked up from reference TRBV29-1 and TRBJ1-5, is SAVISQKPSRDICQRGTSLTIQCQVDSQVTMMFWYRQQPGQSLTLIATANQGSEATYESGFVIDKFPISRPNLTFSTLTVSNMSPEDSSIYLCSVATSADSNQPQHFGDGTRLSIL.

V and J are TRBV12-3 or TRBV12-4 and TRBJ2-1; D not resolved. CDR3 size: 15 residues. Trimming left V 5 bases short and J 2 bases short, with 13 bases between. The CDR3 is CASSHIRAPYNEQFF. DNA of the CDR3: TGTGCCAGCAGTCACATCCGGGCCCCCTACAATGAGCAGTTCTTC.

As to this clonotype: This may be a read error: a much more frequent sequence differs by one nucleotide. The chain uses TRBV4-3 and TRBJ2-7, with 10 bases matching TRBD2. From germline, CDR1 is LGHNA and CDR2 YSLEER. The CDR3 has 14 residues. CDR3 sequence reads: CARSQDALAGVVYF. The CDR3 bases are TGCGCCAGAAGCCAAGATGCGCTAGCGGGAGTGGTATACTTC.

This clonotype was counted only a few times. CDR3 nucleotide sequence: TGTGCCAGCAAGAAAGACAGGGGGGATCAGCCCCAGCATTTT. It is translated as CASKKDRGDQPQHF. The chain links TRBV6-2 or TRBV6-3 to TRBJ1-5; 9 bases agree with TRBD1. J lost 5 bases, V lost 7 bases, and 6 bases had no gene match. Per germline, CDR1 MNHEY and CDR2 SVGEGT. The length of the CDR3 is 14 residues.